Here is one TCR beta chain with its context. The sample comes from a study of blood T cell repertoires in COVID-19. CDR1 and CDR2 (germline): SGHAT, FQNNGV. CDR3 size: 16 residues. Unmatched junction bases numbered 8, after V lost 4 bases and J lost 0 bases. Libraries were prepared by immunoSEQ multiplex PCR; TCRdb keeps only in-frame clonotypes and omits some of them. The sample holds approximately 180,000 clones, roughly 87% seen once. Sequencing was carried out using peripheral blood. This chain joins TRBV11-2 and TRBJ1-1, with 7 bases that match TRBD1. The sequence came from a woman aged 45-59 years with acute or convalescent COVID-19. DNA of the CDR3: TGTGCCAGCAGCTACTTAGGGGGCCGAGTGAACACTGAAGCTTTCTTT. It encodes CASSYLGGRVNTEAFF.